The clone carrying this TCR beta chain was observed once. This sample is part of a study of blood T cell repertoires in COVID-19. Assay: immunoSEQ multiplex PCR; the TCRdb copy retains only in-frame clones and omits some. This sample has approximately 150,000 clones; roughly 86% occur once, and the top ten carry over 0.75%. The length of the CDR3 is 15 residues. Sequenced: peripheral blood. The rearrangement uses TRBV12-2 and TRBJ1-3; TRBD1 is taken as the D call from the table, unchecked against the DNA. TRBV12-2 is a pseudogene segment. The sequence came from a woman aged 45-65 years with acute or convalescent COVID-19. The chain's CDR3 is CASRLETGVRNTIYF. CDR3 sequence (DNA): TGTGCAAGTCGCTTAGAGACAGGTGTAAGAAACACCATATATTTT.